The next 8 T cell receptor beta chains were all read from a single sample in a study of T cell responses to AZD1222 COVID-19 vaccine. Produced via immunoSEQ multiplex PCR; TCRdb's table is partial and in-frame only. The table records about 130,000 clones, approximately 91% of them present only once. Specimen: peripheral blood, collected 28 days after the second AZD1222 dose. The receptor set was obtained from an adult who received the AZD1222 COVID-19 vaccine.

The chain links TRBV19 to TRBJ1-4, with 10 bases lining up with TRBD1. The germline V gene has CDR1 LNHDA and CDR2 SQIVND (reference sequence). The CDR3 is 15 amino acids. V was pared by 6 bases and J by 8 bases, with 9 bases of the junction left unmatched. This chain's CDR3 is CASSADRGQWEKLFF. The DNA of the CDR3 is TGTGCCAGTAGCGCTGACAGGGGGCAATGGGAAAAACTGTTTTTT.

The table lists this clone with a few counts. V and J are TRBV4-1 and TRBJ1-5; possibly TRBD1 for D (5 bases). V lost 0 bases and J lost 2, with 14 bases in between. Germline V gene lookup returns CDR1 MGHRA and CDR2 YSYEKL. The CDR3 contains 17 residues. The CDR3 nucleotides read TGCGCCAGCAGCCAAGATCCGGGGGGGGGAGGCAATCAGCCCCAGCATTTT. Residues: CASSQDPGGGGNQPQHF.

The rearrangement uses TRBV4-1 and TRBJ1-2, with 11 bases identical to TRBD1. The CDR3 length is 14 residues. V was pared by 4 bases and J by 4 bases, with 2 bases of the junction left unmatched. CDR1 MGHRA and CDR2 YSYEKL come from the germline V gene. In nucleotides, the CDR3 is TGCGCCAGCAGCCGGACAGGGGGCGGCTATGGCTACACCTTC. Residues: CASSRTGGGYGYTF.

The chain has TRBV6-5 and TRBJ1-3; 7 bases are shared with TRBD1. Germline values: CDR1 MNHEY, CDR2 SVGAGI. The ends lost 7 bases at V and 4 bases at J; junction bases unmatched: 10. The CDR3 loop spans 15 amino acids. The DNA of the CDR3 is TGTGCCAGCAAGACAGGGACCGCGGGGGGAAACACCATATATTTT. It specifies CASKTGTAGGNTIYF.

This clone was recorded once. This chain joins TRBV3-1 (or the pseudogene TRBV3-2) and TRBJ2-1; 14 bases are a match to TRBD2. V shed 5 bases, J shed 8 bases, and the junction held 17 bases outside the gene matches. The germline V gene encodes CDR1 LGHDT and CDR2 YNNKEL (reference sequence). This CDR3 is 19 amino acids long. The CDR3 sequence is CASSLSSGLAGVLVHEQFF. The DNA for the CDR3 is TGTGCCAGCAGCTTAAGTTCGGGACTAGCGGGAGTATTGGTTCATGAGCAGTTCTTC.

The chain has TRBV19 and TRBJ2-3; the match to TRBD1 covers 8 bases. Per the germline V gene, CDR1 is LNHDA and CDR2 is SQIVND (reference sequence). This CDR3 has 15 amino acids. V dropped 5 bases and J dropped 4; count of bases not matched to a gene: 8. The CDR3 nucleotides are TGTGCCAGTAGTGGTCGACAGGGGACGGCAGATACGCAGTATTTT. It is translated as CASSGRQGTADTQYF.

This clone has just one count. The rearrangement joins TRBV3-1 (or the pseudogene TRBV3-2) to TRBJ1-2, with a tentative D call TRBD1 (5 bases). In germline, CDR1 is LGHDT, CDR2 YNNKEL (reference sequence). The CDR3 length is 13 residues. Trimming took off 4 bases at V and 6 bases at J, with 12 bases between the two ends. This CDR3 reads CASSLGPRDGYTF. The CDR3 DNA is TGTGCCAGCAGCCTGGGGCCGCGAGATGGCTACACCTTC.

The genes are TRBV5-1 and TRBJ2-1; 8 positions match TRBD2. This CDR3 has 17 residues. The germline gives CDR1 SGHRS, CDR2 YFSETQ. Unmatched junction bases numbered 14, after V lost 3 bases and J lost 6 bases. The CDR3 DNA is TGCGCCAGCAGCTGGTTCTCTCCGGGACTAGATCCCAATGAGCAGTTCTTC. Amino acids: CASSWFSPGLDPNEQFF.